This T cell receptor (beta chain) was obtained from a study of cytomegalovirus exposure and HLA in healthy donors. Whole-study findings and limits: The listing of roughly 160 TCR beta chains classed them as cytomegalovirus-associated. It was reported that the classifier diagnosed cytomegalovirus status with high specificity and sensitivity in both the original and validation cohorts. DRB1 showed the most TCR associations and HLA-C the fewest in a later analysis, as rates varied by HLA locus.

The germline V gene encodes CDR1 SGHAT and CDR2 FQNNGV. The CDR3 runs to 15 residues. V shed 2 bases, J shed 3 bases, and the junction held 6 bases outside the gene matches. The PCR had 60 Vbeta and 13 Jbeta primers. Repertoires were generated with immunoSEQ multiplex PCR, while TCRdb's copy carries only in-frame clones and drops some. Here the sample spans about 200,000 clones, about four fifths being singletons. Notes on this clone: Its target is unknown.

The chain has TRBV11-2 and TRBJ1-1, with 7 nucleotides matching TRBD1. This receptor was taken from a girl aged 5-17 years in good health and CMV-seropositive. Sequencing was performed on PBMCs. The CDR3 loop reads CASSLMTGSDTEAFF. The CDR3 bases are TGTGCCAGCAGCTTAATGACAGGGAGTGACACTGAAGCTTTCTTT.